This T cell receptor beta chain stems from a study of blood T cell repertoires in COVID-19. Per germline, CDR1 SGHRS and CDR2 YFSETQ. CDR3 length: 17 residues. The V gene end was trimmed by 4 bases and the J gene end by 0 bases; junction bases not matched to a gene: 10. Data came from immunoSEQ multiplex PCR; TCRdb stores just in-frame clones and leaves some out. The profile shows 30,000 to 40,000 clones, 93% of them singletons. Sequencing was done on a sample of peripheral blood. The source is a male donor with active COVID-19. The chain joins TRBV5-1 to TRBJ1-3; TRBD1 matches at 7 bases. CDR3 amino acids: CASSPGQTGPSGNTIYF. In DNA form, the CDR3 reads TGCGCCAGCAGCCCGGGACAGACAGGTCCCTCTGGAAACACCATATATTTT.